This is a list of T cell receptor beta chains from one sample in a study of patients and donors after allogeneic stem cell transplantation. One entry per CDR3 protein results from TCRdb running MiXCR on the RT-PCR reads. The sample gives about 160,000 distinct CDR3 sequences, about two fifths of which show up once; 50% to 65% is in the top ten. The sample consisted of blood, either unsorted or a sorted T cell fraction (not recorded which). All receptors come from a human donor who was either an allogeneic HSCT recipient or a stem cell or donor lymphocyte infusion donor (not recorded which). It is not recorded whose cells these are; they may come from a transplant donor. CDR3s include the opening cysteine and the closing phenylalanine or tryptophan. The order of the fields is D gene, J gene, CDR3 length, V gene, clone size, CDR3 protein, CDR3 DNA. The D gene is left open where the match is weak. Only some rows state a clone size, as once, few, many or a class for expanded clones.

D gene: NA
J gene: TRBJ1-6
CDR3 length: 15
V gene: TRBV5-6
clone size: NA
CDR3 protein: CASSWMEQENSPLHF
CDR3 DNA: TGTGCCAGCAGCTGGATGGAGCAGGAGAATTCACCCCTCCACTTT

D gene: NA
J gene: TRBJ1-4
CDR3 length: 13
V gene: TRBV20-1
clone size: few
CDR3 protein: CSARRKGGEKLFF
CDR3 DNA: TGCAGTGCTAGACGGAAGGGGGGTGAAAAACTGTTTTTT

D gene: NA
J gene: TRBJ2-2
CDR3 length: 15
V gene: TRBV5-1
clone size: NA
CDR3 protein: CASSLSTRGNGELFF
CDR3 DNA: TGCGCCAGCAGCTTGTCCACCCGAGGGAACGGGGAGCTGTTTTTT

D gene: TRBD1
J gene: TRBJ1-1
CDR3 length: 13
V gene: TRBV12-3/TRBV12-4
clone size: many
CDR3 protein: CASCRDRGTEAFF
CDR3 DNA: TGTGCCAGCTGCCGGGACAGGGGAACTGAAGCTTTCTTT

D gene: NA
J gene: TRBJ1-2
CDR3 length: 10
V gene: TRBV20-1
clone size: few
CDR3 protein: CSPESYGYTF
CDR3 DNA: TGCAGCCCCGAGAGCTATGGCTACACCTTC

D gene: NA
J gene: TRBJ2-3
CDR3 length: 16
V gene: TRBV9
clone size: NA
CDR3 protein: CASSVVGGATTDTQYF
CDR3 DNA: TGTGCCAGCAGCGTAGTCGGCGGGGCGACCACAGATACGCAGTATTTT

D gene: TRBD1
J gene: TRBJ1-3
CDR3 length: 14
V gene: TRBV7-2
clone size: few
CDR3 protein: CASSQGGYGNTIYF
CDR3 DNA: TGTGCCAGCAGCCAGGGGGGGTACGGAAACACCATATATTTT

D gene: TRBD1
J gene: TRBJ2-2
CDR3 length: 14
V gene: TRBV20-1
clone size: once
CDR3 protein: CSARTRGLHGELFF
CDR3 DNA: TGCAGTGCTAGGACCAGGGGGCTTCACGGGGAGCTGTTTTTT

D gene: NA
J gene: TRBJ1-1
CDR3 length: 12
V gene: TRBV20-1
clone size: few
CDR3 protein: CSVGGRDTEAFF
CDR3 DNA: TGCAGTGTTGGAGGGAGAGACACTGAAGCTTTCTTT

D gene: NA
J gene: TRBJ1-1
CDR3 length: 13
V gene: TRBV11-2
clone size: few
CDR3 protein: CASSLAHPTEAFF
CDR3 DNA: TGTGCCAGCAGCTTAGCTCATCCCACTGAAGCTTTCTTT

D gene: TRBD2
J gene: TRBJ2-1
CDR3 length: 17
V gene: TRBV4-3
clone size: NA
CDR3 protein: CASSQERTSGGNNEQFF
CDR3 DNA: TGCGCCAGCAGCCAAGAGCGGACTAGCGGGGGGAACAATGAGCAGTTCTTC

D gene: TRBD1
J gene: TRBJ1-4
CDR3 length: 12
V gene: TRBV12-3/TRBV12-4
clone size: few
CDR3 protein: CASSLIDRDLFF
CDR3 DNA: TGTGCCAGCAGTCTCATCGACAGGGACCTATTTTTT

D gene: NA
J gene: TRBJ1-5
CDR3 length: 15
V gene: TRBV12-3/TRBV12-4
clone size: NA
CDR3 protein: CASSLSRISNQPQHF
CDR3 DNA: TGTGCCAGCAGTTTAAGTCGGATTAGCAATCAGCCCCAGCATTTT

D gene: TRBD1
J gene: TRBJ1-5
CDR3 length: 17
V gene: TRBV6-1
clone size: few
CDR3 protein: CASRGDRGLGSNQPQHF
CDR3 DNA: TGTGCCAGCAGAGGGGACAGGGGATTGGGAAGCAATCAGCCCCAGCATTTT

D gene: TRBD2
J gene: TRBJ2-3
CDR3 length: 16
V gene: TRBV4-2
clone size: NA
CDR3 protein: CASSQDSRGGRDTQYF
CDR3 DNA: TGTGCCAGCAGCCAAGATTCACGGGGGGGCCGGGATACGCAGTATTTT

D gene: NA
J gene: TRBJ1-5
CDR3 length: 17
V gene: TRBV12-3/TRBV12-4
clone size: NA
CDR3 protein: CASSLEGWEYSNQPQHF
CDR3 DNA: TGTGCCAGCAGTTTAGAGGGGTGGGAGTATAGCAATCAGCCCCAGCATTTT

D gene: NA
J gene: TRBJ1-1
CDR3 length: 12
V gene: TRBV20-1
clone size: NA
CDR3 protein: CSARTGSPEAFF
CDR3 DNA: TGCAGTGCTAGAACAGGGAGCCCTGAAGCTTTCTTT

D gene: NA
J gene: TRBJ2-3
CDR3 length: 13
V gene: TRBV7-7
clone size: NA
CDR3 protein: CASSLARPDTQYF
CDR3 DNA: TGTGCTAGCAGCTTAGCAAGACCCGATACGCAGTATTTT

D gene: NA
J gene: TRBJ2-1
CDR3 length: 13
V gene: TRBV3-1
clone size: NA
CDR3 protein: CASSQKPYNEQFF
CDR3 DNA: TGTGCCAGCAGCCAAAAGCCCTACAATGAGCAGTTCTTC

D gene: NA
J gene: TRBJ1-2
CDR3 length: 16
V gene: TRBV10-3
clone size: few
CDR3 protein: CAISEPRDSPNYGYTF
CDR3 DNA: TGTGCCATCAGTGAGCCCAGGGACTCTCCTAACTATGGCTACACCTTC

D gene: NA
J gene: TRBJ1-1
CDR3 length: 14
V gene: TRBV12-3/TRBV12-4
clone size: many
CDR3 protein: CASSFELRLSEAFF
CDR3 DNA: TGTGCCAGCAGTTTTGAACTGCGTTTATCTGAAGCTTTCTTT

D gene: NA
J gene: TRBJ2-3
CDR3 length: 15
V gene: TRBV20-1
clone size: once
CDR3 protein: CSARDQRGLTDTQYF
CDR3 DNA: TGCAGTGCTAGAGATCAGAGGGGCCTCACAGATACGCAGTATTTT

D gene: NA
J gene: TRBJ2-3
CDR3 length: 15
V gene: TRBV15
clone size: NA
CDR3 protein: CATSRTPDSTDTQYF
CDR3 DNA: TGTGCCACCAGCAGAACCCCCGACAGTACAGATACGCAGTATTTT

D gene: TRBD1
J gene: TRBJ1-2
CDR3 length: 13
V gene: TRBV6-5
clone size: few
CDR3 protein: CASSYSRQGGYTF
CDR3 DNA: TGTGCCAGCAGTTACTCGAGACAGGGTGGCTACACCTTC

D gene: TRBD1
J gene: TRBJ1-6
CDR3 length: 15
V gene: TRBV12-3/TRBV12-4
clone size: NA
CDR3 protein: CASSSDTGVNSPLHF
CDR3 DNA: TGTGCCAGCAGTTCCGACACAGGGGTAAATTCACCCCTCCACTTT

D gene: NA
J gene: TRBJ1-5
CDR3 length: 17
V gene: TRBV18
clone size: NA
CDR3 protein: CASSPGHILGGAQPQHF
CDR3 DNA: TGTGCCAGCTCACCGGGCCATATTTTGGGGGGGGCCCAGCCCCAGCATTTT

D gene: NA
J gene: TRBJ1-2
CDR3 length: 11
V gene: TRBV20-1
clone size: NA
CDR3 protein: CSAHLAFGYTF
CDR3 DNA: TGCAGTGCCCATCTCGCGTTTGGGTACACCTTC

D gene: NA
J gene: TRBJ1-3
CDR3 length: 16
V gene: TRBV6-6
clone size: few
CDR3 protein: CASSPRQGSSGNTIYF
CDR3 DNA: TGTGCCAGCAGTCCCCGGCAGGGGAGCTCTGGAAACACCATATATTTT

D gene: NA
J gene: TRBJ2-3
CDR3 length: 15
V gene: TRBV5-1
clone size: few
CDR3 protein: CASSERTISTDTQYF
CDR3 DNA: TGCGCCAGCAGCGAGCGGACTATTAGCACAGATACGCAGTATTTT

D gene: NA
J gene: TRBJ1-1
CDR3 length: 15
V gene: TRBV6-6
clone size: NA
CDR3 protein: CASSATEIFSSEAFF
CDR3 DNA: TGTGCCAGCAGTGCTACGGAGATCTTTAGCTCTGAAGCTTTCTTT

D gene: NA
J gene: TRBJ1-2
CDR3 length: 11
V gene: TRBV6-6
clone size: NA
CDR3 protein: CASSYRYGYTF
CDR3 DNA: TGTGCCAGCAGTTACCGGTATGGCTACACCTTC

D gene: NA
J gene: TRBJ1-1
CDR3 length: 15
V gene: TRBV7-8
clone size: NA
CDR3 protein: CASSLGTDSFTEAFF
CDR3 DNA: TGTGCCAGCAGCTTAGGGACTGACAGTTTTACTGAAGCTTTCTTT

D gene: TRBD1
J gene: TRBJ1-1
CDR3 length: 15
V gene: TRBV7-9
clone size: NA
CDR3 protein: CASSSYTGANTEAFF
CDR3 DNA: TGTGCCAGCAGCTCATATACAGGGGCGAACACTGAAGCTTTCTTT

D gene: NA
J gene: TRBJ2-5
CDR3 length: 15
V gene: TRBV28
clone size: NA
CDR3 protein: CASSPLTRPPETQYF
CDR3 DNA: TGTGCCAGCAGTCCACTTACAAGACCACCAGAGACCCAGTACTTC

D gene: NA
J gene: TRBJ1-3
CDR3 length: 12
V gene: TRBV12-3/TRBV12-4
clone size: NA
CDR3 protein: CASSQTTFTIYF
CDR3 DNA: TGTGCCAGCAGCCAGACCACGTTCACCATATATTTT

D gene: NA
J gene: TRBJ2-1
CDR3 length: 13
V gene: TRBV12-3/TRBV12-4
clone size: few
CDR3 protein: CASSLLRNNEQFF
CDR3 DNA: TGTGCCAGCAGTTTACTCCGGAACAATGAGCAGTTCTTC

D gene: NA
J gene: TRBJ1-1
CDR3 length: 14
V gene: TRBV7-9
clone size: NA
CDR3 protein: CASSLGEANTEAFF
CDR3 DNA: TGTGCCAGCAGCTTAGGGGAGGCGAACACTGAAGCTTTCTTT

D gene: NA
J gene: TRBJ2-7
CDR3 length: 12
V gene: TRBV28
clone size: NA
CDR3 protein: CASRRYSYEQYF
CDR3 DNA: TGTGCCAGCAGGAGATATTCCTACGAGCAGTACTTC

D gene: NA
J gene: TRBJ1-1
CDR3 length: 13
V gene: TRBV25-1
clone size: medium-sized
CDR3 protein: CASRAGVNTEAFF
CDR3 DNA: TGTGCCAGCAGAGCCGGGGTGAACACTGAAGCTTTCTTT

D gene: NA
J gene: TRBJ1-2
CDR3 length: 10
V gene: TRBV25-1
clone size: NA
CDR3 protein: CASYSYGYTF
CDR3 DNA: TGTGCCAGCTACAGCTATGGCTACACCTTC

D gene: NA
J gene: TRBJ1-1
CDR3 length: 13
V gene: TRBV5-1
clone size: many
CDR3 protein: CASSMTGQLEAFF
CDR3 DNA: TGCGCCAGCAGCATGACAGGACAACTTGAAGCTTTCTTT

D gene: TRBD2
J gene: TRBJ2-2
CDR3 length: 14
V gene: TRBV10-3
clone size: NA
CDR3 protein: CAIHGGVTTGELFF
CDR3 DNA: TGTGCCATCCATGGGGGGGTGACCACCGGGGAGCTGTTTTTT

D gene: TRBD1
J gene: TRBJ2-2
CDR3 length: 12
V gene: TRBV7-2
clone size: few
CDR3 protein: CASSQGAGELFF
CDR3 DNA: TGTGCCAGCAGCCAGGGGGCCGGGGAGCTGTTTTTT

D gene: NA
J gene: TRBJ1-2
CDR3 length: 15
V gene: TRBV3-1
clone size: NA
CDR3 protein: CASSPTRGEGYGYTF
CDR3 DNA: TGTGCCAGCAGCCCGACCAGGGGAGAGGGGTATGGCTACACCTTC

D gene: TRBD1
J gene: TRBJ1-4
CDR3 length: 14
V gene: TRBV6-1
clone size: few
CDR3 protein: CASRAGGAGEKLFF
CDR3 DNA: TGTGCCAGCAGAGCAGGGGGCGCAGGGGAAAAACTGTTTTTT

D gene: TRBD1
J gene: TRBJ1-1
CDR3 length: 18
V gene: TRBV5-1
clone size: many
CDR3 protein: CASSVQGVFPSVNTEAFF
CDR3 DNA: TGCGCCAGCAGCGTACAGGGGGTCTTTCCTAGTGTGAACACTGAAGCTTTCTTT

D gene: TRBD1
J gene: TRBJ2-5
CDR3 length: 15
V gene: TRBV24-1
clone size: once
CDR3 protein: CATSAARDRRETQYF
CDR3 DNA: TGTGCCACCAGTGCCGCACGGGACAGGCGGGAGACCCAGTACTTC

D gene: NA
J gene: TRBJ1-2
CDR3 length: 17
V gene: TRBV13
clone size: few
CDR3 protein: CASSFSSQGHSNYGYTF
CDR3 DNA: TGTGCCAGCAGCTTTTCATCCCAGGGACATTCTAACTATGGCTACACCTTC

D gene: TRBD1
J gene: TRBJ1-2
CDR3 length: 14
V gene: TRBV7-8
clone size: few
CDR3 protein: CASSLLTGGIGYTF
CDR3 DNA: TGTGCCAGCAGCTTACTAACAGGGGGGATAGGCTACACCTTC

D gene: TRBD1
J gene: TRBJ1-1
CDR3 length: 17
V gene: TRBV11-2
clone size: NA
CDR3 protein: CASSLLRQGAWITEAFF
CDR3 DNA: TGTGCCAGCAGCTTGCTCAGACAGGGGGCATGGATCACTGAAGCTTTCTTT

D gene: NA
J gene: TRBJ2-3
CDR3 length: 12
V gene: TRBV5-5
clone size: once
CDR3 protein: CASSLAASSQYF
CDR3 DNA: TGTGCCAGCAGCTTGGCGGCTAGCTCGCAGTATTTT

D gene: NA
J gene: TRBJ1-1
CDR3 length: 11
V gene: TRBV27
clone size: NA
CDR3 protein: CASGPHTEAFF
CDR3 DNA: TGTGCCAGCGGTCCTCACACTGAAGCTTTCTTT

D gene: NA
J gene: TRBJ1-5
CDR3 length: 11
V gene: TRBV28
clone size: few
CDR3 protein: CASRDGQPQHF
CDR3 DNA: TGTGCCAGCAGGGATGGTCAGCCCCAGCATTTT

D gene: NA
J gene: TRBJ2-3
CDR3 length: 14
V gene: TRBV20-1
clone size: few
CDR3 protein: CSAARGVAIDTQYF
CDR3 DNA: TGCAGTGCAGCGAGGGGTGTGGCTATAGATACGCAGTATTTT

D gene: NA
J gene: TRBJ1-5
CDR3 length: 14
V gene: TRBV9
clone size: NA
CDR3 protein: CASSTGVQGQPQHF
CDR3 DNA: TGTGCCAGCAGCACGGGGGTCCAAGGGCAGCCCCAGCATTTT

D gene: TRBD1
J gene: TRBJ1-6
CDR3 length: 15
V gene: TRBV27
clone size: NA
CDR3 protein: CASSWTGGDNSPLHF
CDR3 DNA: TGTGCCAGCAGCTGGACAGGGGGCGATAATTCACCCCTCCACTTT

D gene: TRBD1
J gene: TRBJ1-2
CDR3 length: 15
V gene: TRBV28
clone size: many
CDR3 protein: CASSLYGTGLYGYTF
CDR3 DNA: TGTGCCAGCAGTTTATATGGGACAGGCCTTTATGGCTACACCTTC